This T cell receptor (beta chain) was found in a study of spatial heterogeneity in lung cancer. Study summary: A consistent excess of beta-chain over alpha-chain sequences was detected. General study points: Expanded tumor TCRs that were ubiquitous appeared in blood more at resection than follow-up.

Germline V lookup: CDR1 SGHTA, CDR2 FQGNSA. CDR3 length: 14 amino acids. Trimming shortened V by 1 base and J by 3 bases, and 10 bases separated the two germline ends. TCRdb redid the calling of the 5' RACE reads with MiXCR, one entry per CDR3 protein. The sample gives fewer than 55,000 distinct CDR3 sequences, less than 8.5% of which show up once; 10% to 15% is in the top ten. This clonotype was recorded at least ten times. Antigen specificity is unknown. Time point of the sample: sample taken at primary tumor resection. TCRs were sequenced from unsorted whole RNA of tumor, nontumor lung or PBMC. Specimen: PBMCs, collected at surgery. The clonotype originates from a female donor with early-stage non-small cell lung cancer. This chain links TRBV7-2 with TRBJ2-7; possibly TRBD1 for D (6 bases). The CDR3 DNA reads as TGTGCCAGCAGCTTAGAGAGGACAGTCTACGAGCAGTACTTC. Translation: CASSLERTVYEQYF.